This T cell receptor (beta chain) was obtained from a study of identical twins. TCRdb analysed the 5' RACE reads with MiXCR anew, one entry per CDR3 protein. The repertoire holds roughly 350,000 distinct CDR3 sequences, with more than 9% as singletons. This CDR3 is built from 16 residues. CDR1 is SGHRS and CDR2 is YFSETQ in the germline V gene. Deletions cut 3 bases from V and 7 bases from J, with 23 bases between. These data were likewise used in another study, on yellow fever vaccine responses in identical twins.

The TCR was taken from a woman under 30 in good health. The sample consisted of CD8+ T cells sorted from blood. This rearrangement joins TRBV5-1 to TRBJ2-7; D call uncertain. CDR3 in amino acids: CASSSFTAENWLEQYF. CDR3 sequence (DNA): TGCGCCAGCAGCTCCTTCACGGCTGAAAATTGGTTAGAGCAGTACTTC.